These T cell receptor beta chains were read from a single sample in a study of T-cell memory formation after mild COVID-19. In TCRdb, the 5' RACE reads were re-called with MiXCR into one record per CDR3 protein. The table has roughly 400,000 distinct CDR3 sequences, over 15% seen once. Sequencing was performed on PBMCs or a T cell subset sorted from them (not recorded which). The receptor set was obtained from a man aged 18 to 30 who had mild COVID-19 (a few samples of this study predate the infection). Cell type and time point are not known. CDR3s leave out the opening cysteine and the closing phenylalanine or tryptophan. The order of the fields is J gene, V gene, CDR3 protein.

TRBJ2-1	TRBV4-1	ASSQAGLARDEQF
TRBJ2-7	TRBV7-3	ASSLAPGSHYEQY
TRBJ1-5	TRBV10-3	AISESLGIVNQPQH
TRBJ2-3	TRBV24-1	ATSDPERGPAFTDTQY
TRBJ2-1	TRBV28	ASSLPPSSYNEQF
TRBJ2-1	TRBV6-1	ASTLEGYNEQF
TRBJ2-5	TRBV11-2	ASSLVRTGGETQY
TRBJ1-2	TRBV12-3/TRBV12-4	ASSFRDRESYGYT
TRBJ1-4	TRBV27	ASSDSAEGDEKLF
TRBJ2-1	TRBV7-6	ASSTPGGALWNEQF
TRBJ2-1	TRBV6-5	ASSYEAGRDNEQF
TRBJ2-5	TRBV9	ASSVSGAKETQY
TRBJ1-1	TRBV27	ASSFADRDPKAF
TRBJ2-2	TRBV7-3	ASSSGQKNTGELF
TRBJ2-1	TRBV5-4	ASSLGTGSYNEQF
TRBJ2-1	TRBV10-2	ASTAGKDFVAGEQF
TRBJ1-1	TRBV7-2	ASSLGGKGTEAF
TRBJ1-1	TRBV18	ASSPLPEDTEAF
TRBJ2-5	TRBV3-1	ASSQDWTRQETQY
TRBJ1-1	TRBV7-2	ASRGTPGFTEAF
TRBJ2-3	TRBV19	ATRGGQTDTQY
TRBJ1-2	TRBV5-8	ASEPRTANYGYT
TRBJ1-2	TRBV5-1	ASSLAWDSYGYT
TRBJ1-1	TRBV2	ASTSRDRVRAF